Each of the 26 T cell receptor beta chains below was sequenced from the same sample in a study of human T cells and chemical hapten exposure. Time point meaning: pre-sensitization, week 0. Treatment described: therapeutic diphenylcyclopropenone sensitization with weekly scalp DPC. TCRdb used MiXCR to reprocess the RACE reads, holding one entry per CDR3 protein. The repertoire holds approximately 400,000 distinct CDR3 sequences, with 4% to 6% as singletons. Sequenced material: whole blood, taken in connection with sensitization to the hapten diphenylcyclopropenone (DPC). The receptors come from a woman aged 45-59 years with alopecia areata. Some clones in this sample may be carry-over from other donors' samples.

This clonotype was seen ten or more times. The chain links TRBV6-5 to TRBJ1-4; 10 bases line up with TRBD1. V shed 0 bases, J shed 8 bases, and the junction held 3 bases outside the gene matches. The CDR3 has 15 amino acids. Germline lookup yields CDR1 MNHEY and CDR2 SVGAGI. CDR3 amino acids: CASSYSPDRGEKLFF. Here the CDR3 DNA reads TGTGCCAGCAGTTACTCGCCGGACAGGGGGGAAAAACTGTTTTTT.

This clonotype has just a few counts. The V gene is TRBV20-1, the J gene TRBJ2-5; possible D gene TRBD2, 5 bases. The V and J ends lost 3 bases and 4 bases respectively, with 18 bases between them. Germline-derived CDR1 and CDR2 are DFQATT and SNEGSKA (reference sequence). CDR3 length: 15 amino acids. The CDR3: CSASPGSSRVETQYF. The CDR3, as DNA: TGCAGTGCTAGTCCGGGGAGCTCCCGGGTAGAGACCCAGTACTTC.

Only a few counts were recorded for this clonotype. The chain uses TRBV13 and TRBJ1-1, with 9 positions matching TRBD1. V lost 11 bases, J lost 2 bases, and 9 bases stayed unmatched. Germline V CDR1 and CDR2: PRHDT, FYEKMQ (reference sequence). CDR3 length: 14 residues. The CDR3 region is CAGAKQGANTEAFF. CDR3 nucleotides: TGTGCCGGCGCTAAACAGGGGGCAAACACTGAAGCTTTCTTT.

This clonotype appeared a few times. This chain joins TRBV5-6 and TRBJ2-2; a possible D gene is TRBD1 (5 bases). Germline V gene lookup returns CDR1 SGHDT and CDR2 YYEEEE. The CDR3 is 16 amino acids. Trimming pared 0 bases from V and 1 base from J, leaving 10 bases between. DNA for the CDR3: TGTGCCAGCAGCTTGGGGGCAGGGAAGAACACCGGGGAGCTGTTTTTT. Residues: CASSLGAGKNTGELFF.

This clonotype was seen more than once but under ten times. The rearrangement links TRBV7-9 to TRBJ2-1; weak D call: TRBD1 (6 bases). The germline V gene has CDR1 SEHNR and CDR2 FQNEAQ (reference sequence). The CDR3 length is 14 residues. The V end lost 2 bases, the J end lost 6 bases, and 11 bases lay between the germline ends. The CDR3 spells CASSLPSGVNEQFF. As DNA, the CDR3 is TGTGCCAGCAGCTTACCCTCAGGGGTCAATGAGCAGTTCTTC.

This clonotype was counted ten times or more. This chain joins TRBV4-1 and TRBJ1-2, with a possible D match to TRBD1 (6 bases). This CDR3 has 17 residues. Germline loops: CDR1 MGHRA, CDR2 YSYEKL. The germline V and J ends were trimmed by 0 bases and 3 bases, with 17 bases remaining between them. CDR3 bases: TGCGCCAGCAGCCAAGATCGGTCGGGGGCGCAGGACTATGGCTACACCTTC. Translation gives CASSQDRSGAQDYGYTF.

The chain couples TRBV7-9 to TRBJ1-4; 8 nucleotides match TRBD1. Germline loops: CDR1 SEHNR, CDR2 FQNEAQ (reference sequence). V was pared by 4 bases and J by 6 bases, with 7 bases of the junction left unmatched. The CDR3 is 15 residues long. The CDR3 bases are TGTGCCAGCAGCTCTGGACAGGGAGCTCATGAAAAACTGTTTTTT. Amino acids: CASSSGQGAHEKLFF. The whole variable domain, remainder taken from reference TRBV7-9 and TRBJ1-4, is DTGVSQNPRHKITKRGQNVTFRCDPISEHNRLYWYRQTLGQGPEFLTYFQNEAQLEKSRLLSDRFSAERPKGSFSTLEIQRTEQGDSAMYLCASSSGQGAHEKLFFGSGTQLSVL.

A few counts support this clonotype. The chain is built from TRBV5-4 and TRBJ2-5; tentative D call: TRBD1 (5 bases). The CDR3 spans 13 residues. Trimming shortened V by 1 base and J by 5 bases, and 9 bases separated the two germline ends. CDR1 SGHNT and CDR2 YYREEE come from the germline V gene (reference sequence). CDR3: CASSLQGTETQYF. The CDR3 DNA is TGTGCCAGCAGCTTGCAGGGTACGGAGACCCAGTACTTC.

The gene calls are TRBV7-2 and TRBJ1-4; D is perhaps TRBD1 (6 bases). The CDR3 sequence is 15 residues long. V was cut by 4 bases and J by 8 bases, with 17 bases left in between. Germline CDR1 SGHTA, CDR2 FQGNSA. The chain's CDR3 is CASSSLTGPGEKLFF. DNA of the CDR3: TGTGCCAGCAGCTCCCTGACAGGCCCGGGAGAAAAACTGTTTTTT.

This clonotype occurred a few times. This chain uses TRBV7-2 with TRBJ1-5, with TRBD1 as a possible D gene (5 bases). Germline CDR1 SGHTA, CDR2 FQGNSA. V was shortened by 4 bases and J by 9 bases, with 13 bases between the two germline ends. The CDR3 length is 13 residues. CDR3 coding DNA: TGTGCCAGCAGCTCGGGACCGCCGGGGCCCCAGCATTTT. It specifies CASSSGPPGPQHF.

This clonotype was found many times. The chain joins TRBV6-1 to TRBJ2-3; tentative D call: TRBD1 (5 bases). Looked up from germline, CDR1 is MNHNS and CDR2 is SASEGT. Trimming took 0 bases from V and 1 from J, leaving 8 bases between them. The length of the CDR3 is 15 residues. CDR3 loop: CASSEATGGTDTQYF. The CDR3 bases are TGTGCCAGCAGTGAAGCTACAGGCGGCACAGATACGCAGTATTTT.

This clonotype appeared many times. CDR3 nucleotide sequence: TGCAGCGTTGGAGAGGACTATGGCTACACCTTC. It yields the protein CSVGEDYGYTF. This sequence joins TRBV29-1 and TRBJ1-2; the D is unclear. V lost 4 bases to trimming and J lost 3 bases, with 6 bases between them. CDR1 and CDR2 from the germline V gene are SQVTM and ANQGSEA. The CDR3 is 11 residues long. Full variable domain (remainder filled in from reference TRBV29-1 and TRBJ1-2): SAVISQKPSRDICQRGTSLTIQCQVDSQVTMMFWYRQQPGQSLTLIATANQGSEATYESGFVIDKFPISRPNLTFSTLTVSNMSPEDSSIYLCSVGEDYGYTFGSGTRLTVV.

This chain joins TRBV20-1 and TRBJ2-2, with no clear D. The CDR3 is 15 amino acids. Germline CDR1 reads DFQATT; CDR2 reads SNEGSKA (reference sequence). V was shortened by 3 bases and J by 4 bases, with 15 bases between the two germline ends. In DNA, the CDR3 is TGCAGTGCTAGTCCTCCTAACTCGGTCACCGGGGAGCTGTTTTTT. Translating gives CSASPPNSVTGELFF.

The table lists this clonotype with a few counts. The chain has TRBV29-1 and TRBJ1-1; no definite D call. The V gene lost 7 bases and the J gene lost 0 bases, with 9 bases spanning the gap. The CDR3 has 12 residues. Germline V gene data show CDR1 as SQVTM and CDR2 as ANQGSEA. This CDR3 is CSALRVNTEAFF. In nucleotides, the CDR3 is TGCAGCGCCCTAAGGGTGAACACTGAAGCTTTCTTT. Full variable domain (rest looked up from reference TRBV29-1 and TRBJ1-1): SAVISQKPSRDICQRGTSLTIQCQVDSQVTMMFWYRQQPGQSLTLIATANQGSEATYESGFVIDKFPISRPNLTFSTLTVSNMSPEDSSIYLCSALRVNTEAFFGQGTRLTVV.

This chain links TRBV3-1 with TRBJ1-1; no reliable D call. Trimming stripped 2 bases from V and 3 bases from J, with 7 bases between. The CDR3 runs to 13 residues. Germline V gene sequence: CDR1 LGHDT, CDR2 YNNKEL (reference sequence). The CDR3 sequence is CASSQFGYTEAFF. The CDR3 DNA sequence: TGTGCCAGCAGCCAATTCGGATACACTGAAGCTTTCTTT.

This clonotype was detected ten times or more. The rearrangement joins TRBV4-2 to TRBJ2-3; D might be TRBD2 (5 bases). V was shortened by 0 bases and J by 3 bases, with 13 bases between the two germline ends. Germline values: CDR1 LGHNA, CDR2 YNFKEQ. The CDR3 contains 16 residues. This CDR3 reads CASSQDSARNTDTQYF. The CDR3 region has the DNA TGTGCCAGCAGCCAAGATAGCGCACGCAATACAGATACGCAGTATTTT.

This clonotype has ten or more counts. The chain employs TRBV29-1 and TRBJ1-2; no definite D call. The CDR3 loop spans 15 amino acids. V gave up 3 bases and J gave up 0 bases, with 14 bases separating them. Germline loops: CDR1 SQVTM, CDR2 ANQGSEA. This CDR3 is CSVDYGGRANYGYTF. The CDR3 coding sequence is TGCAGCGTTGATTACGGTGGCCGCGCTAACTATGGCTACACCTTC.

At least ten counts were recorded for this clonotype. The CDR3 sequence is CASSQGAGGNSPLHF. The CDR3, as DNA: TGCGCCAGCAGCCAAGGGGCAGGGGGTAATTCACCCCTCCACTTT. V gene TRBV4-1 combines with J gene TRBJ1-6, with TRBD1 matching 7 bases. This CDR3 is 15 amino acids long. Per germline, CDR1 MGHRA and CDR2 YSYEKL. V gave up 1 base and J gave up 6 bases; unmatched junction bases: 3.

This clonotype showed up just a few times. The chain couples TRBV6-5 to TRBJ2-1; 7 nucleotides line up with TRBD1. Per germline, CDR1 MNHEY and CDR2 SVGAGI. With 6 bases clipped from V and 10 bases from J, the junction kept 9 bases outside the gene matches. The CDR3 totals 13 residues. The CDR3 DNA reads as TGTGCCAGCAGCCTTACCCCGGGACAGGAGCAGTTCTTC. Translated, it gives CASSLTPGQEQFF.

The chain has TRBV9 and TRBJ1-1; no definite D call. Germline CDR1 is SGDLS and CDR2 is YYNGEE. The CDR3 is made up of 13 amino acids. V was shortened by 0 bases and J by 0 bases, with 3 bases between the two germline ends. The CDR3 DNA reads TGTGCCAGCAGCGTAGAGTTGAACACTGAAGCTTTCTTT. It specifies CASSVELNTEAFF.

This clonotype was detected only a few times. The chain is built from TRBV4-1 and TRBJ2-1, with D perhaps matching TRBD2 (6 bases). The V end lost 1 base, the J end lost 4 bases, and 11 bases lay between the germline ends. The CDR3 is 15 amino acids. Germline V gene data show CDR1 as MGHRA and CDR2 as YSYEKL. This chain's CDR3 is CASSQVEGRYNEQFF. The CDR3 region has the DNA TGCGCCAGCAGCCAAGTGGAGGGAAGATACAATGAGCAGTTCTTC.

The chain recombines TRBV29-1 with TRBJ2-2, with 8 bases lining up with TRBD1. Germline lookup yields CDR1 SQVTM and CDR2 ANQGSEA. This CDR3 has 14 amino acids. J was trimmed by 2 bases and V by 7 bases; bases with no gene match: 6. The CDR3 loop reads CSGLRGLNTGELFF. DNA of the CDR3: TGCAGCGGACTCAGGGGGCTTAACACCGGGGAGCTGTTTTTT.

This clonotype was counted only a few times. The chain employs TRBV6-5 and TRBJ2-2; D gene unclear. CDR1 and CDR2 (germline): MNHEY, SVGAGI. Trimming removed 0 bases at V and 6 bases at J, with 5 bases between. The CDR3 extends over 13 amino acids. DNA of the CDR3: TGTGCCAGCAGTTACTCTCTCCCCGGGGAGCTGTTTTTT. Amino acids: CASSYSLPGELFF.

This clonotype showed up just a few times. The chain has TRBV15 and TRBJ2-1, with no clear D. Germline CDR1 and CDR2: LNHNV and YYDKDF (reference sequence). CDR3 length: 13 residues. The V gene lost 2 bases and the J gene lost 6 bases, with 8 bases spanning the gap. The CDR3 region is CATSRHGPNEQFF. The CDR3 coding sequence is TGTGCCACCAGCAGACATGGACCCAATGAGCAGTTCTTC.

At least ten counts were recorded for this clonotype. This sequence joins TRBV10-3 and TRBJ1-2, with D unclear. Deletions cut 0 bases from V and 7 bases from J, with 15 bases between. CDR3 length equals 15 residues. CDR1 and CDR2 (germline): ENHRY, SYGVKD. CDR3 coding DNA: TGTGCCATCAGTGAGTCGACCGCCCGTTCCGGTGGCTACACCTTC. Translating gives CAISESTARSGGYTF.

The sample holds many counts of this clonotype. The gene calls are TRBV6-5 and TRBJ2-2, with D perhaps matching TRBD2 (6 bases). The CDR3 contains 13 residues. From germline, CDR1 is MNHEY and CDR2 SVGAGI. V lost 6 bases and J 5 bases, leaving 10 bases between the germline ends. CDR3 in DNA: TGTGCCAGCAGCATCGGGGGTACCGGGGAGCTGTTTTTT. Its protein product is CASSIGGTGELFF.